The entry that follows covers one T cell receptor (beta chain) sequence. Antigen: not known. These data come from a study of Graves' ophthalmopathy and Graves' hyperthyroidism. V was cut by 8 bases and J by 1 base, with 14 bases left in between. The CDR3 extends over 14 amino acids. Someone took the PBMCs out of 10 ml of fresh peripheral blood. Study outcomes and limitations: For predicting ophthalmopathy progression, the model had roughly 70% sensitivity and nearly 75% specificity.

As the template, RNA transcripts were used to amplify TCR beta CDR3 regions. The authors performed first-round RT-PCR with HTBI primers and then a second-round multiplex PCR. TCRdb redid the calling of the multiplex PCR reads with MiXCR, one entry per CDR3 protein. The sample has some 390,000 distinct CDR3 sequences; about 18% are singletons. This chain uses TRBV12-3 or TRBV12-4 with TRBJ2-5, with D hard to call. The material sequenced was peripheral blood. The receptor comes from a woman aged 18 to 35 with Graves' ophthalmopathy. CDR3 in amino acids: CASGSGLIQETQYF. CDR3 coding DNA: TGTGCCAGCGGTTCTGGTTTGATCCAAGAGACCCAGTACTTC.